The entry that follows covers one T cell receptor (beta chain) sequence. The sample belongs to a study of blood T cell repertoires in COVID-19. Sequencing was performed with immunoSEQ multiplex PCR; in TCRdb, only in-frame clones are kept and a portion is missing. The table lists about 310,000 clones, about nine tenths of them singletons. Germline CDR1 reads SGHDT; CDR2 reads YYEEEE. The CDR3 has 15 residues. V was trimmed by 6 bases and J by 0 bases, leaving 14 bases between them. The chain couples TRBV5-6 to TRBJ2-3; possibly TRBD2 for D (5 bases). The TCR originated in a man aged 50 to 59 with active or convalescent COVID-19. The sequenced sample consisted of peripheral blood. The CDR3 sequence is CASNPGTGSTDTQYF. CDR3 DNA sequence: TGTGCCAGCAACCCCGGAACGGGAAGCACAGATACGCAGTATTTT.